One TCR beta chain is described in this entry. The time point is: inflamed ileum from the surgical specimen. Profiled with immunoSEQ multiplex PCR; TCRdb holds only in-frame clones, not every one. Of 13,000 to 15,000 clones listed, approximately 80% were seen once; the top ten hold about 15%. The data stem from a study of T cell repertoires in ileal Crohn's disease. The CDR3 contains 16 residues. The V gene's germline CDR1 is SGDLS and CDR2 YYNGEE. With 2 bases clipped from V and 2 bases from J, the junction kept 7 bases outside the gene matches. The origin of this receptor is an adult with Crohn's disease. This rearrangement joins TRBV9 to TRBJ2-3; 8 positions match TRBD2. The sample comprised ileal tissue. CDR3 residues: CASSVGTSPDTDTQYF. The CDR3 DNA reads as TGTGCCAGCAGCGTCGGGACTAGTCCTGACACAGATACGCAGTATTTT.